The rows below give T cell receptor beta chains drawn from one sample of a study of CXCR3-negative and CXCR3-positive naive CD8 T cells. Reprocessing the 5' RACE reads, TCRdb reports a single entry for every CDR3 protein and omits DNA. The table lists roughly 40,000 distinct CDR3 sequences. The specimen sequenced was memory CD8+ T cells from blood. These receptors all come from a human donor in good health. Some clones in this sample may be carry-over from other donors' samples. The CDR3 runs from the conserved cysteine through the conserved F or W. Each record gives: V gene, clone size, CDR3 length, J gene, CDR3 protein. Not all rows give a size; the values are once, few, many and, for expanded clones, a class.

TRBV7-6	.	16	TRBJ1-1	CASSTGDRGKDTEAFF
TRBV4-3	.	13	TRBJ1-1	CASSPVDSTEAFF
TRBV7-9	.	16	TRBJ2-3	CASNERGGPSTDTQYF
TRBV6-5	.	16	TRBJ2-7	CASSYSLGTGVYEQYF
TRBV29-1	.	11	TRBJ2-3	CSGRRGDTQYF
TRBV5-1	.	14	TRBJ2-7	CASTGTGGRAEQYF
TRBV6-4	.	14	TRBJ1-5	CASSASASNQPQHF
TRBV4-3	.	16	TRBJ2-5	CASSQDRMGVEETQYF
TRBV5-6	.	12	TRBJ1-1	CASSSLEPGAFF
TRBV9	.	16	TRBJ2-1	CASSASGTSSYGEQFF
TRBV7-9	.	13	TRBJ2-7	CASSIPTEYEQYF
TRBV29-1	.	13	TRBJ2-7	CSVDGANTYEQYF
TRBV27	.	11	TRBJ2-5	CASSLGGSQYF
TRBV28	.	13	TRBJ2-1	CASSLDSLDEQFF
TRBV6-6	.	14	TRBJ1-6	CASTGQFLNSPLHF
TRBV9	.	15	TRBJ2-1	CASSAQGLAYNERFF
TRBV25-1	.	13	TRBJ2-1	CASTGWREGEQFF
TRBV29-1	.	15	TRBJ1-1	CSVEVTGRLDAEAFF
TRBV4-3	.	16	TRBJ2-7	CASSQDQAGHTYEQYF
TRBV29-1	.	12	TRBJ1-4	CSGSVGNEKLFF
TRBV4-2	.	11	TRBJ1-1	CASSQDNEAFF
TRBV28	.	14	TRBJ2-1	CASSLKTKYNEQFF
TRBV27	.	15	TRBJ1-5	CASRQPWDSNQPQHF
TRBV7-9	.	13	TRBJ2-1	CASSLAAGDEQFF
TRBV7-2	.	13	TRBJ1-6	CASSLVTGSPLHF
TRBV29-1	.	11	TRBJ2-7	CSVGGYYEQYF
TRBV29-1	.	15	TRBJ2-7	CSVVGPGLAGPEQYF
TRBV7-9	.	13	TRBJ2-1	CASSPPERIEQFF
TRBV20-1	.	11	TRBJ1-2	CSPFGGAGYTF
TRBV4-3	.	17	TRBJ2-7	CASSQEGSGIGSYEQYF
TRBV28	.	15	TRBJ2-2	CASSLTGTTAGELFF
TRBV7-3	.	15	TRBJ2-2	CASSIAAGVSGELFF
TRBV7-9	.	14	TRBJ1-2	CASSFSPADYGYTF
TRBV28	medium-sized	12	TRBJ2-4	CASNRRENIQYF
TRBV29-1	.	18	TRBJ2-2	CSVEDRRDTTLNTGELFF
TRBV5-1	.	15	TRBJ2-7	CASHRGTVESYEQYF
TRBV5-1	.	13	TRBJ2-7	CASSLAKSYEQYF
TRBV29-1	.	11	TRBJ2-1	CSVAVEIEQFF
TRBV19	.	17	TRBJ1-5	CASSLPGPLVGNQPQHF
TRBV29-1	.	12	TRBJ1-1	CSVRAANTGAFF
TRBV28	.	15	TRBJ2-3	CASSIDSLNTDTQYF
TRBV12-3/TRBV12-4	.	14	TRBJ1-2	CASGQGNANYGYTF
TRBV4-3	.	13	TRBJ2-7	CASSYLGNNEQYF
TRBV5-6	.	14	TRBJ1-5	CASSLTGFSQPQHF
TRBV30	.	16	TRBJ2-7	CAWSVLVEGANYEQYF
TRBV29-1	.	14	TRBJ2-2	CSVRDWAGTGELFF
TRBV12-3/TRBV12-4	.	15	TRBJ2-7	CASSGGDRGVYEQYF
TRBV23-1	.	21	TRBJ2-2	CASSQTHFAGGRGPNTGELFF
TRBV19	.	13	TRBJ1-2	CASSIRGNRGYTF
TRBV12-3/TRBV12-4	.	15	TRBJ1-2	CASRLGASILGGYTF
TRBV7-8	.	16	TRBJ2-7	CASSHPTGVTHYEQYF
TRBV12-3/TRBV12-4	.	17	TRBJ2-2	CASTFPWTGRGTGELFF
TRBV20-1	.	17	TRBJ2-5	CSARDGIMGPERKTQYF
TRBV28	.	13	TRBJ2-5	CAIKRGSWGSQYF
TRBV6-5	.	12	TRBJ2-2	CASSPGTGELFF
TRBV29-1	.	15	TRBJ2-1	CSVGTGLSSYNEQFF
TRBV7-9	.	16	TRBJ2-2	CASSPRTGGDTGELFF
TRBV12-3/TRBV12-4	.	13	TRBJ2-2	CASSLDWTGELFF
TRBV12-3/TRBV12-4	.	20	TRBJ1-5	CASTTTTGTALFSSLQPQHF
TRBV3-1	.	16	TRBJ2-7	CASSQDLGLFSYEQYF